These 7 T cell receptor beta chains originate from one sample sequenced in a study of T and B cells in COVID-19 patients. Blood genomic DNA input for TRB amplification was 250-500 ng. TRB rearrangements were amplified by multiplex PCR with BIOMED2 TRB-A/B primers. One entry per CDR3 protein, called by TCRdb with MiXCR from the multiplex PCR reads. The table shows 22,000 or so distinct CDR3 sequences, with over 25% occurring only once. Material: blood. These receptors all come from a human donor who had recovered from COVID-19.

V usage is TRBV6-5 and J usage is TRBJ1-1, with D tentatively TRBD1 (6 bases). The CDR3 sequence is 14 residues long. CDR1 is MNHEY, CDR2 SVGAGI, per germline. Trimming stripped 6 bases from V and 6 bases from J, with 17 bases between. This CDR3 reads CASRPGVTVSEAFF. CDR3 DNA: TGTGCCAGCAGACCAGGGGTCACCGTCTCTGAAGCTTTCTTT.

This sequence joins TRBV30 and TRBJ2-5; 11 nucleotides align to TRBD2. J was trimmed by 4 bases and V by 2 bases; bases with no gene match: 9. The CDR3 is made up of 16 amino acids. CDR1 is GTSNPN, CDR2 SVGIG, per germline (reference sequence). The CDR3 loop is CAWSFGTSGRGETQYF. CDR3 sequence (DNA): TGTGCCTGGAGTTTTGGGACTAGCGGAAGGGGAGAGACCCAGTACTTC.

The DNA for the CDR3 is TGTGCCAGCAGTCCCCAGCGGGGGGGCCTAGATACGCAGTATTTT. It specifies CASSPQRGGLDTQYF. The chain is built from TRBV27 and TRBJ2-3; 10 nucleotides align to TRBD2. Germline trimming cut 5 bases from V and 5 bases from J; bases unmatched to any gene: 7. Germline V lookup: CDR1 MNHEY, CDR2 SMNVEV (reference sequence). The CDR3 is made up of 15 amino acids.

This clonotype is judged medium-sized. In DNA, the CDR3 is TGTGCCAGTAGTCGACCCCAAGGGGCTAATGAAAAACTGTTTTTT. Protein sequence: CASSRPQGANEKLFF. The gene calls are TRBV19 and TRBJ1-4; possible D gene TRBD1, 5 bases. Germline lookup yields CDR1 LNHDA and CDR2 SQIVND (reference sequence). Trimming removed 5 bases at V and 3 bases at J, with 13 bases between. The CDR3 runs to 15 residues.

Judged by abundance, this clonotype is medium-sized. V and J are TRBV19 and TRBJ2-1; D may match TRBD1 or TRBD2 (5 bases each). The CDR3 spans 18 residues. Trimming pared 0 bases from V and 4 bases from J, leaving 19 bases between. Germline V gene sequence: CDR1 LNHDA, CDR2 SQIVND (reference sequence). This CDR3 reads CASSIDVGLREIYNEQFF. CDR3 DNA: TGTGCCAGTAGTATAGATGTGGGGCTGAGGGAGATATACAATGAGCAGTTCTTC.

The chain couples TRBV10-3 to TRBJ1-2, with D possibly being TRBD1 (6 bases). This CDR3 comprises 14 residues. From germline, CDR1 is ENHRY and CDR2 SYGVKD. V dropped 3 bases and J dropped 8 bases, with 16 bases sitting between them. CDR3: CAISEAYRVGGYTF. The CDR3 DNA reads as TGTGCCATCAGTGAAGCCTACAGGGTTGGCGGCTACACCTTC.

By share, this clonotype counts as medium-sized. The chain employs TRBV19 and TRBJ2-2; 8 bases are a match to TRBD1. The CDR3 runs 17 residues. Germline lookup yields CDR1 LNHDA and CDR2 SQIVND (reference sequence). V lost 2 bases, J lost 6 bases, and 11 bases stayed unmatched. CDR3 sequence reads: CASSIIAGGIEAGELFF. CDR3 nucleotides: TGTGCCAGTAGTATAATCGCAGGGGGCATTGAAGCCGGGGAGCTGTTTTTT.